This TCR beta chain emerged from a study of T cells of healthy individuals. TCRdb used MiXCR to reprocess the 5' RACE reads, holding one entry per CDR3 protein. Found here are 45,000 to 60,000 distinct CDR3 sequences, about 15% of them singletons; the top ten hold about 16%. The CDR3 extends over 15 amino acids. Trimming took 5 bases from V and 1 from J; bases not matched to a gene: 5. This clonotype was seen repeatedly, ten times or more. The TCR was taken from a human donor in good health. The chain links TRBV12-3 or TRBV12-4 to TRBJ1-1, with 9 bases matching TRBD1. CDR3 loop: CASSKDRGSNTEAFF. The CDR3 DNA follows: TGTGCCAGCAGTAAGGACAGGGGCTCGAACACTGAAGCTTTCTTT.